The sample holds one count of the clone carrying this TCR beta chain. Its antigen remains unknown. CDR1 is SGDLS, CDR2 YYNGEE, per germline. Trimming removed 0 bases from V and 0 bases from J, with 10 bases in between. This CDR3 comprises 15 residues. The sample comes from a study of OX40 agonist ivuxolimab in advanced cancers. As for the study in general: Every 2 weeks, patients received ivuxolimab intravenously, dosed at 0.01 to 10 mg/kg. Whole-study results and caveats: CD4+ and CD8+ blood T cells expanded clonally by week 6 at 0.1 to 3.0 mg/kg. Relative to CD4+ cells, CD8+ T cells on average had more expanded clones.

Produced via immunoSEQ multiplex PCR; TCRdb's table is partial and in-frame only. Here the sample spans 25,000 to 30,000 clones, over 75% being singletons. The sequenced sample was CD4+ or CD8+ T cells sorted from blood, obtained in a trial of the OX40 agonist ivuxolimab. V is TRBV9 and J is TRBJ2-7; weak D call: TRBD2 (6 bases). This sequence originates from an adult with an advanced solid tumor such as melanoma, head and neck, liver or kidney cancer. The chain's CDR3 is CASSVGGDLSYEQYF. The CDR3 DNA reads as TGTGCCAGCAGCGTAGGGGGGGACCTCTCCTACGAGCAGTACTTC.